What follows are 31 T cell receptor beta chains derived from one specimen sequenced in a study of blood T cell repertoires in COVID-19. Here immunoSEQ multiplex PCR was the method, and the copy in TCRdb shows in-frame clones only, minus some. In the table there are roughly 140,000 clones, more than 75% of which are singletons. Sequenced material: peripheral blood. Receptors originate from a man aged 55 to 69 with acute or convalescent COVID-19.

The DNA for the CDR3 is TGTGCCAGCAGCACCCACTACGCGGGAGCGGAGGACGAGCAGTACTTC. Protein: CASSTHYAGAEDEQYF. The chain combines TRBV11-2 with TRBJ2-7; 7 nucleotides align to TRBD2. The CDR3 sequence is 16 residues long. In germline, CDR1 is SGHAT, CDR2 FQNNGV. Losses at the gene ends were 5 bases for V and 5 bases for J; bases not matched to a gene: 15. The entire variable domain, with the rest obtained from reference TRBV11-2 and TRBJ2-7, is as follows: EAGVAQSPRYKIIEKRQSVAFWCNPISGHATLYWYQQILGQGPKLLIQFQNNGVVDDSQLPKDRFSAERLKGVDSTLKIQPAKLEDSAVYLCASSTHYAGAEDEQYFGPGTRLTVT.

The chain joins TRBV30 to TRBJ1-5; D is perhaps TRBD1 (5 bases). Between the trimmed V and J ends, which lost 7 bases and 5 bases, there was a span of 15 bases. CDR3 size: 13 residues. Germline V lookup: CDR1 GTSNPN, CDR2 SVGIG (reference sequence). The CDR3 DNA reads TGTGCCTTGGGGGGGACCGGGGATCAGCCCCAGCATTTT. Translation: CALGGTGDQPQHF.

The CDR3 reads CASSLFDSPGETQYF. CDR3 coding DNA: TGCGCCAGCAGCTTGTTTGACTCTCCCGGGGAGACCCAGTACTTC. The chain uses TRBV5-1 and TRBJ2-5, with D unresolved. The CDR3 is made up of 15 amino acids. Germline CDR1 SGHRS, CDR2 YFSETQ. Trimming stripped 1 base from V and 5 bases from J, with 15 bases between.

In nucleotides, the CDR3 is TGTGCCAGCAGCCCAGCAGGTTATAGAGAGACCCAGTACTTC. Translated: CASSPAGYRETQYF. The rearrangement joins TRBV5-6 to TRBJ2-5; D is uncertain. This CDR3 region has 14 residues. Trimming took off 4 bases at V and 4 bases at J, with 14 bases between the two ends. Germline lookup yields CDR1 SGHDT and CDR2 YYEEEE.

J is TRBJ2-7 and V is TRBV7-8, with D unresolved. The V gene lost 5 bases and the J gene lost 6 bases, with 11 bases spanning the gap. Germline V gene data show CDR1 as SGHVS and CDR2 as FQNEAQ. The CDR3 runs to 12 residues. CDR3 loop: CASSPGGSEQYF. The CDR3, as DNA: TGTGCCAGCAGCCCCGGCGGATCCGAGCAGTACTTC.

This clone was recorded once. The chain has TRBV19 and TRBJ2-3, with TRBD2 identical over 7 bases. CDR3 length: 13 amino acids. V dropped 10 bases and J dropped 0; count of bases not matched to a gene: 4. From germline, CDR1 is LNHDA and CDR2 SQIVND (reference sequence). CDR3 DNA: TGTGCCACCAGGACTAGGAGCACAGATACGCAGTATTTT. This encodes CATRTRSTDTQYF.

The V gene is TRBV7-2, the J gene TRBJ1-2, with 10 positions matching TRBD1. The CDR3 has 13 amino acids. Trimming took 4 bases from V and 6 from J; bases not matched to a gene: 2. Germline values: CDR1 SGHTA, CDR2 FQGNSA. The CDR3 is CASSYDRGHGYTF. The CDR3 DNA reads as TGTGCCAGCAGCTATGACAGGGGGCATGGCTACACCTTC. The variable domain in full, with the rest retrieved from reference TRBV7-2 and TRBJ1-2, is GAGVSQSPSNKVTEKGKDVELRCDPISGHTALYWYRQSLGQGLEFLIYFQGNSAPDKSGLPSDRFSAERTGGSVSTLTIQRTQQEDSAVYLCASSYDRGHGYTFGSGTRLTVV.

The chain recombines TRBV5-6 with TRBJ2-1; 11 positions agree with TRBD2. The CDR3 totals 16 residues. Germline assignment: CDR1 SGHDT and CDR2 YYEEEE. J lost 3 bases, V lost 4 bases, and 6 bases had no gene match. The CDR3 region is CASSGTSGRNYNEQFF. The CDR3 coding sequence is TGTGCCAGCAGCGGAACTAGCGGGAGAAACTACAATGAGCAGTTCTTC.

The chain combines TRBV2 with TRBJ2-2; 7 bases map to TRBD2. J was trimmed by 5 bases and V by 6 bases; bases with no gene match: 12. CDR1 and CDR2 from the germline V gene are SNHLY and FYNNEI. This CDR3 has 16 residues. CDR3 in amino acids: CASSWTGREGTGELFF. CDR3 nucleotides: TGTGCCAGCAGCTGGACTGGGAGGGAGGGAACCGGGGAGCTGTTTTTT. Supplemented by reference TRBV2 and TRBJ2-2, the full variable domain reads EPEVTQTPSHQVTQMGQEVILRCVPISNHLYFYWYRQILGQKVEFLVSFYNNEISEKSEIFDDQFSVERPDGSNFTLKIRSTKLEDSAMYFCASSWTGREGTGELFFGEGSRLTVL.

The chain employs TRBV19 and TRBJ2-7; a possible D gene is TRBD1 (5 bases). This CDR3 region has 14 residues. Deletions cut 10 bases from V and 0 bases from J, with 16 bases between. CDR1 and CDR2 (germline): LNHDA, SQIVND (reference sequence). CDR3 sequence (DNA): TGTGCCACTGCGGACACCTATAGCTCCTACGAGCAGTACTTC. This codes for CATADTYSSYEQYF.

There are a few counts of this clone. This rearrangement joins TRBV7-6 to TRBJ2-7; D not certain. This CDR3 contains 13 residues. Trimming pared 4 bases from V and 6 bases from J, leaving 13 bases between. The V gene's germline CDR1 is SGHVS and CDR2 FNYEAQ. This chain's CDR3 is CASSSRPGSEQYF. CDR3 nucleotides: TGTGCCAGCAGCTCGAGGCCGGGTTCCGAGCAGTACTTC.

The chain recombines TRBV7-9 with TRBJ2-2, with D unresolved. CDR3 size: 16 residues. CDR1 and CDR2 (germline): SEHNR, FQNEAQ (reference sequence). The ends were cut back, 5 bases at V and 5 bases at J, with 18 bases in the middle. CDR3 coding DNA: TGTGCCAGCAGCCCAACTAAGCCCCCGCGGACCGGGGAGCTGTTTTTT. It translates to CASSPTKPPRTGELFF. Full variable domain (outside the CDR3, taken from reference TRBV7-9 and TRBJ2-2): DTGVSQNPRHKITKRGQNVTFRCDPISEHNRLYWYRQTLGQGPEFLTYFQNEAQLEKSRLLSDRFSAERPKGSFSTLEIQRTEQGDSAMYLCASSPTKPPRTGELFFGEGSRLTVL.

V is TRBV7-2 and J is TRBJ1-6; 8 nucleotides agree with TRBD1. J lost 10 bases, V lost 0 bases, and 5 bases had no gene match. This CDR3 comprises 15 residues. CDR1 and CDR2 from the germline V gene are SGHTA and FQGNSA. The CDR3 protein is CASSLAQGARSPLHF. The CDR3, as DNA: TGTGCCAGCAGCTTAGCGCAGGGGGCGAGATCACCCCTCCACTTT.

The rearrangement links TRBV5-4 to TRBJ1-1; the D is unclear. V was shortened by 3 bases and J by 7 bases, with 10 bases between the two germline ends. Looked up from germline, CDR1 is SGHNT and CDR2 is YYREEE (reference sequence). This CDR3 is built from 12 residues. The CDR3 loop reads CASSSSGGEAFF. The CDR3 nucleotides are TGTGCCAGCAGCTCGTCGGGAGGTGAAGCTTTCTTT.

The rearrangement uses TRBV7-9 and TRBJ2-3; TRBD1 matches at 10 bases. The CDR3 runs to 16 residues. The germline gives CDR1 SEHNR, CDR2 FQNEAQ (reference sequence). The ends lost 5 bases at V and 1 base at J; junction bases unmatched: 6. CDR3: CASSPYGTGGTDTQYF. The CDR3 DNA reads TGTGCCAGCAGCCCCTACGGGACAGGGGGCACAGATACGCAGTATTTT.

V is TRBV5-1 and J is TRBJ2-7, with a tentative D call TRBD1 (6 bases). The CDR3 is 15 amino acids. From germline, CDR1 is SGHRS and CDR2 YFSETQ. The ends were cut back, 6 bases at V and 5 bases at J, with 21 bases in the middle. In DNA form, the CDR3 reads TGCGCCAGCACCCGAGGTACAGGGTATCTAGACGAGCAGTACTTC. It specifies CASTRGTGYLDEQYF. Using reference TRBV5-1 and TRBJ2-7 for the parts outside the CDR3, the full variable domain is KAGVTQTPRYLIKTRGQQVTLSCSPISGHRSVSWYQQTPGQGLQFLFEYFSETQRNKGNFPGRFSGRQFSNSRSEMNVSTLELGDSALYLCASTRGTGYLDEQYFGPGTRLTVT.

J is TRBJ1-1 and V is TRBV7-8, with D hard to call. The CDR3 consists of 14 residues. Germline V gives CDR1 SGHVS, CDR2 FQNEAQ. The V gene lost 1 base and the J gene lost 1 base, with 7 bases spanning the gap. The CDR3 region has the DNA TGTGCCAGCAGCTTAGAGGTAGCGAACACTGAAGCTTTCTTT. Translation gives CASSLEVANTEAFF.

V and J are TRBV18 and TRBJ1-2; the D gene is possibly TRBD1 (5 bases). Trimming removed 3 bases from V and 4 bases from J, with 6 bases in between. Germline CDR1 reads KGHSH; CDR2 reads LQKENI. CDR3 size: 12 residues. CDR3 nucleotide sequence: TGTGCCAGCTCACCCGACAGCTATGGCTACACCTTC. Its protein product is CASSPDSYGYTF.

V usage is TRBV2 and J usage is TRBJ2-2; 11 bases align to TRBD2. The V segment lost 7 bases and the J segment 5 bases; nucleotides outside the gene matches: 3. The CDR3 spans 14 residues. Germline-derived CDR1 and CDR2 are SNHLY and FYNNEI. The CDR3 region has the DNA TGTGCCAGCATGGGACTAGCGGAAACCGGGGAGCTGTTTTTT. Its protein is CASMGLAETGELFF. Together with reference TRBV2 and TRBJ2-2, the CDR3 gives the full variable domain: EPEVTQTPSHQVTQMGQEVILRCVPISNHLYFYWYRQILGQKVEFLVSFYNNEISEKSEIFDDQFSVERPDGSNFTLKIRSTKLEDSAMYFCASMGLAETGELFFGEGSRLTVL.

The chain joins TRBV6-1 to TRBJ2-1; 11 nucleotides agree with TRBD1. Germline V gene lookup returns CDR1 MNHNS and CDR2 SASEGT. The CDR3 totals 16 residues. Trimming at V came to 2 bases and at J to 6 bases, leaving 6 bases not matched to a gene. The chain's CDR3 is CASSERTGTGGNEQFF. The CDR3 coding sequence is TGTGCCAGCAGTGAAAGGACCGGGACAGGGGGCAATGAGCAGTTCTTC.

The V call is TRBV28, the J call TRBJ2-2; 7 bases map to TRBD1. There are 17 residues in the CDR3. Trimming at V came to 4 bases and at J to 0 bases, leaving 8 bases not matched to a gene. The germline V gene encodes CDR1 MDHEN and CDR2 SYDVKM. In DNA form, the CDR3 reads TGTGCCAGCAGTTACCCCAGGGGGAGTTCGAACACCGGGGAGCTGTTTTTT. It is translated as CASSYPRGSSNTGELFF.

The rearrangement uses TRBV27 and TRBJ2-7; 11 bases match TRBD2. With 8 bases clipped from V and 4 bases from J, the junction kept 16 bases outside the gene matches. Germline V CDR1 and CDR2: MNHEY, SMNVEV (reference sequence). The CDR3 covers 17 residues. The CDR3 is CASGLGEGSGRVYEQYF. CDR3 nucleotides: TGTGCCAGCGGCCTGGGGGAGGGTAGCGGGAGGGTGTACGAGCAGTACTTC.

The V gene is TRBV27, the J gene TRBJ2-3; TRBD1 agrees at 10 bases. The CDR3 spans 19 residues. With 0 bases clipped from V and 5 bases from J, the junction kept 14 bases outside the gene matches. Germline V CDR1 and CDR2: MNHEY, SMNVEV (reference sequence). The CDR3 reads CASSLSAATTGTGVDTQYF. The DNA of the CDR3 is TGTGCCAGCAGTTTATCAGCTGCGACAACCGGGACAGGGGTAGATACGCAGTATTTT.

This clone came up a few times. This rearrangement joins TRBV28 to TRBJ1-5; D is perhaps TRBD1 (5 bases). The CDR3 contains 14 residues. Trimming cost V 10 bases and J 6 bases, with 19 bases left between them. Germline V gives CDR1 MDHEN, CDR2 SYDVKM. For the CDR3, the DNA is TGTGCCACCCGGGGCTCGACGGGGGGTCAGCCCCAGCATTTT. Translated: CATRGSTGGQPQHF.

This clone ranks as medium-sized (0.01 to 0.1%). The genes are TRBV6-1 and TRBJ2-2; 11 positions match TRBD1. The CDR3 consists of 17 residues. V was clipped by 1 base and J by 5 bases; unmatched bases: 6. Germline V gene lookup returns CDR1 MNHNS and CDR2 SASEGT. The CDR3 DNA follows: TGTGCCAGCAGTGAAGAGGACAGGGGGCTGGGGACCGGGGAGCTGTTTTTT. It codes for CASSEEDRGLGTGELFF.

The DNA for the CDR3 is TGCGCCAGCAGCTACGGGGGGATGAACACTGAAGCTTTCTTT. It is translated as CASSYGGMNTEAFF. The chain is built from TRBV5-1 and TRBJ1-1, with a tentative D call TRBD1 (5 bases). This CDR3 contains 14 residues. Trimming took off 3 bases at V and 0 bases at J, with 9 bases between the two ends. Germline CDR1 SGHRS, CDR2 YFSETQ.

In this sample, this clone turned up once. CDR3 protein: CASSQVSGREDEQYF. DNA for the CDR3: TGTGCCAGCAGCCAAGTTAGCGGGAGAGAGGACGAGCAGTACTTC. The chain couples TRBV3-1 (or the pseudogene TRBV3-2) to TRBJ2-7, with TRBD2 identical over 9 bases. This CDR3 contains 15 residues. Trimming took 1 base from V and 5 from J; bases not matched to a gene: 6. CDR1 and CDR2 (germline): LGHDT, YNNKEL (reference sequence).

As DNA, the CDR3 is TGTGCCAGCAGCATTCCCGGGACTAGCAACAATGAGCAGTTCTTC. This gives the protein CASSIPGTSNNEQFF. The V and J genes are TRBV7-3 and TRBJ2-1; 9 nucleotides match TRBD2. Unmatched junction bases numbered 7, after V lost 5 bases and J lost 5 bases. CDR1 is SGHTA and CDR2 is FQGTGA in the germline V gene. The CDR3 runs to 15 residues. The entire variable domain, with the rest obtained from reference TRBV7-3 and TRBJ2-1, is as follows: GAGVSQTPSNKVTEKGKYVELRCDPISGHTALYWYRQSLGQGPEFLIYFQGTGAADDSGLPNDRFFAVRPEGSVSTLKIQRTERGDSAVYLCASSIPGTSNNEQFFGPGTRLTVL.

On this clone: At the DNA level, this CDR3 is encoded by other sequences in the same sample as well. This sequence joins TRBV9 and TRBJ2-1; 9 bases line up with TRBD2. Germline-derived CDR1 and CDR2 are SGDLS and YYNGEE. Trimming at V came to 2 bases and at J to 1 base, leaving 1 base not matched to a gene. This CDR3 region has 15 residues. In nucleotides, the CDR3 is TGTGCCAGCAGCGTTAGCGGGAGTTCCTACAATGAGCAGTTCTTC. It specifies CASSVSGSSYNEQFF.

This chain uses TRBV5-1 with TRBJ2-7; 7 bases fit TRBD2. Per germline, CDR1 SGHRS and CDR2 YFSETQ. V trimming: 8 bases; J trimming: 2 bases; junction bases outside the gene matches: 10. The CDR3 spans 14 residues. CDR3 protein: CASSREGLPYEQYF. CDR3 DNA: TGCGCCAGTTCAAGGGAGGGCCTACCCTACGAGCAGTACTTC.

The rearrangement uses TRBV6-5 and TRBJ2-7; 10 bases line up with TRBD1. The CDR3 totals 15 residues. The V and J ends lost 1 base and 1 base, in that order; junction bases with no gene match: 1. Germline CDR1 and CDR2: MNHEY and SVGAGI. In DNA, the CDR3 is TGTGCCAGCAGTTACTGGACAGGGGGATCCTACGAGCAGTACTTC. Protein: CASSYWTGGSYEQYF.